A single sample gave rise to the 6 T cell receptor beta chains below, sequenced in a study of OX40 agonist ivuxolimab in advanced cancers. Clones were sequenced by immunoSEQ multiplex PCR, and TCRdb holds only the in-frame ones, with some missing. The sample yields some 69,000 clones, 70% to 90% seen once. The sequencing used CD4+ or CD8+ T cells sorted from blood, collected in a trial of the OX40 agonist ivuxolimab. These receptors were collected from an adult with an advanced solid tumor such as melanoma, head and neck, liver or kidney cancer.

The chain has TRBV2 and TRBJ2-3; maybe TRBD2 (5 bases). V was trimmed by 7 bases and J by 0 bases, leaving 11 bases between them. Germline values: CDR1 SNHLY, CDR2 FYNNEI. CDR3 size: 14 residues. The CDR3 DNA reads TGTGCCAGCAAAGAGGGATCTAGCACAGATACGCAGTATTTT. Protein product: CASKEGSSTDTQYF. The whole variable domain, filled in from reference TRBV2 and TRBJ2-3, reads EPEVTQTPSHQVTQMGQEVILRCVPISNHLYFYWYRQILGQKVEFLVSFYNNEISEKSEIFDDQFSVERPDGSNFTLKIRSTKLEDSAMYFCASKEGSSTDTQYFGPGTRLTVL.

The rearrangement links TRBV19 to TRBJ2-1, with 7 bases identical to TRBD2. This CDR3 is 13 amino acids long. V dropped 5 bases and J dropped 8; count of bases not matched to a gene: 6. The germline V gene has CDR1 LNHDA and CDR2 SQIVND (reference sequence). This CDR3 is CASSFSGRYEQFF. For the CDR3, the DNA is TGTGCCAGTAGTTTCTCCGGGAGGTATGAGCAGTTCTTC.

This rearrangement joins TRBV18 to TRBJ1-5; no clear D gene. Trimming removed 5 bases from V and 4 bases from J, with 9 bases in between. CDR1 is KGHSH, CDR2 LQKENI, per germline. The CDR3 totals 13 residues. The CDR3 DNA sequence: TGTGCCAGCTCAGAAGAGGGAAATCAGCCCCAGCATTTT. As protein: CASSEEGNQPQHF.

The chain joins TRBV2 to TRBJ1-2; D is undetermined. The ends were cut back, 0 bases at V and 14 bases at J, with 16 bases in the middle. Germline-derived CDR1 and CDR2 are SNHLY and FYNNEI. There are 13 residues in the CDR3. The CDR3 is CASSEAVGRAKTF. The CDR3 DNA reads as TGTGCCAGCAGTGAAGCAGTGGGTCGCGCTAAGACCTTC.

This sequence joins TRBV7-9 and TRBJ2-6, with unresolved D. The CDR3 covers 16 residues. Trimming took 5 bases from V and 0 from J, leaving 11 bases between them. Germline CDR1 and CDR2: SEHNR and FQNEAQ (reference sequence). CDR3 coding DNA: TGTGCCAGCAGCCCGTTTATGTCCTCTGGGGCCAACGTCCTGACTTTC. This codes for CASSPFMSSGANVLTF.

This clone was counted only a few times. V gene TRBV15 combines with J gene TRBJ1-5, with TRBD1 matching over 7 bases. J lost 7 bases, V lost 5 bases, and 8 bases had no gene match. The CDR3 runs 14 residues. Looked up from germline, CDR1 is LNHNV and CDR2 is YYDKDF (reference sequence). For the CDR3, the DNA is TGTGCCACCAGCCCCCTGACAGGGTGGCAGCCCCAGCATTTT. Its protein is CATSPLTGWQPQHF.